Presented here are 18 T cell receptor beta chains from one specimen sequenced in a study of technical replicates of blood from a handful of donors. Only in-frame clones appear in the TCRdb table, and some are missing; sequencing was by immunoSEQ multiplex PCR. Here the sample spans around 50,000 clones, roughly 95% being singletons. Source material: T cells isolated from PBMCs. The receptors stem from a human donor in good health.

V gene TRBV4-1 combines with J gene TRBJ2-7; a weak D match, TRBD2 (6 bases). Trimming took off 2 bases at V and 6 bases at J, with 14 bases between the two ends. Germline-derived CDR1 and CDR2 are MGHRA and YSYEKL. The length of the CDR3 is 14 residues. The CDR3 is CASSQPGSRAEQYF. The CDR3 DNA is TGCGCCAGCAGCCAACCCGGGAGCCGCGCCGAGCAGTACTTC.

The chain carries TRBV28 and TRBJ1-4; TRBD1 agrees at 11 bases. V was pared by 6 bases and J by 7 bases, with 7 bases of the junction left unmatched. The CDR3 runs to 15 residues. Looked up from germline, CDR1 is MDHEN and CDR2 is SYDVKM. CDR3 protein: CASSHSGTGGEKLFF. CDR3 DNA: TGTGCCAGCAGCCACTCCGGGACAGGGGGTGAAAAACTGTTTTTT.

V gene TRBV27 combines with J gene TRBJ1-2; D is unresolved. CDR3 size: 13 residues. Germline loops: CDR1 MNHEY, CDR2 SMNVEV (reference sequence). Between the trimmed V and J ends, which lost 3 bases and 0 bases, there was a span of 5 bases. The CDR3 loop reads CASSFSTNYGYTF. CDR3 DNA sequence: TGTGCCAGCAGTTTTTCTACTAACTATGGCTACACCTTC.

This chain joins TRBV5-6 and TRBJ1-4, with 9 bases that match TRBD1. The CDR3 spans 15 residues. Looked up from germline, CDR1 is SGHDT and CDR2 is YYEEEE. J was trimmed by 3 bases and V by 3 bases; bases with no gene match: 3. For the CDR3, the DNA is TGTGCCAGCAGCTGGGGACAGGGCTCTAATGAAAAACTGTTTTTT. As protein: CASSWGQGSNEKLFF.

V and J are TRBV7-2 and TRBJ1-3; 11 bases map to TRBD1. Germline V gene lookup returns CDR1 SGHTA and CDR2 FQGNSA. The CDR3 has 16 amino acids. The trim removed 5 bases at V and 3 bases at J, leaving 6 bases unmatched. For the CDR3, the DNA is TGTGCCAGCAGCCAGGACAGGGGGCGCTTTGGAAACACCATATATTTT. It codes for CASSQDRGRFGNTIYF.

The genes are TRBV5-6 and TRBJ1-5; no reliable D call. The CDR3 extends over 14 amino acids. Trimming removed 0 bases from V and 7 bases from J, with 11 bases in between. Looked up from germline, CDR1 is SGHDT and CDR2 is YYEEEE. CDR3 residues: CASSLGQGSQPQHF. DNA of the CDR3: TGTGCCAGCAGCTTGGGACAAGGGAGCCAGCCCCAGCATTTT.

The DNA of the CDR3 is TGTGCCAGCAGTTTCATCTACGGGACAGGAGGGACTGAAGCTTTCTTT. Translating gives CASSFIYGTGGTEAFF. This chain connects TRBV27 to TRBJ1-1, with 8 positions matching TRBD1. The ends lost 3 bases at V and 5 bases at J; junction bases unmatched: 11. The CDR3 has 16 amino acids. Germline lookup yields CDR1 MNHEY and CDR2 SMNVEV (reference sequence).

V and J are TRBV19 and TRBJ1-1; TRBD1 matches at 9 bases. CDR1 LNHDA and CDR2 SQIVND come from the germline V gene (reference sequence). This CDR3 has 14 amino acids. V lost 6 bases and J lost 5; bases outside the gene matches: 7. CDR3: CASSRDRGWTEAFF. The CDR3 region has the DNA TGTGCCAGTAGCAGAGACAGGGGGTGGACTGAAGCTTTCTTT.

The chain combines TRBV9 with TRBJ2-1; D unclear. CDR1 and CDR2 (germline): SGDLS, YYNGEE. V lost 2 bases to trimming and J lost 4 bases, with 13 bases between them. The CDR3 has 15 amino acids. CDR3 coding DNA: TGTGCCAGCAGCGTTGAAGATCTATCTTACAATGAGCAGTTCTTC. It codes for CASSVEDLSYNEQFF. Filled out from reference TRBV9 and TRBJ2-1, the complete variable domain reads DSGVTQTPKHLITATGQRVTLRCSPRSGDLSVYWYQQSLDQGLQFLIQYYNGEERAKGNILERFSAQQFPDLHSELNLSSLELGDSALYFCASSVEDLSYNEQFFGPGTRLTVL.

This chain links TRBV6-5 with TRBJ1-2; tentatively, D is TRBD1 (6 bases). Looked up from germline, CDR1 is MNHEY and CDR2 is SVGAGI. With 5 bases removed from V and 8 bases from J, the gap between germline ends came to 15 bases. The CDR3 extends over 13 amino acids. DNA for the CDR3: TGTGCCAGCAGTCACAGGACAGCCGGAGGCTACACCTTC. It is translated as CASSHRTAGGYTF.

The chain couples TRBV6-4 to TRBJ1-2, with D maybe TRBD1 (5 bases). The CDR3 consists of 15 residues. The germline V and J ends were trimmed by 1 base and 8 bases, with 17 bases remaining between them. CDR1 is MRHNA and CDR2 is SNTAGT in the germline V gene. DNA for the CDR3: TGTGCCAGCAGTGACTACGGGACTCCGAACGGCGGCTACACCTTC. Translation gives CASSDYGTPNGGYTF.

The genes are TRBV9 and TRBJ1-1; D is unresolved. The V gene lost 3 bases and the J gene lost 0 bases, with 9 bases spanning the gap. CDR3 length: 14 amino acids. Per the germline V gene, CDR1 is SGDLS and CDR2 is YYNGEE. Here the CDR3 reads CASSEKRVNTEAFF. In DNA form, the CDR3 reads TGTGCCAGCAGCGAAAAGAGAGTGAACACTGAAGCTTTCTTT.

This chain uses TRBV27 with TRBJ1-5; D is perhaps TRBD1 (6 bases). In germline, CDR1 is MNHEY, CDR2 SMNVEV (reference sequence). This CDR3 spans 15 amino acids. The ends were cut back, 1 base at V and 7 bases at J, with 14 bases in the middle. The DNA for the CDR3 is TGTGCCAGCAGTTTATTTTGGGGGCCGGGCCAGCCCCAGCATTTT. Protein product: CASSLFWGPGQPQHF.

The V gene is TRBV7-9, the J gene TRBJ1-4; D possibly corresponds to TRBD1 (6 bases). This CDR3 spans 13 amino acids. The V end lost 5 bases, the J end lost 8 bases, and 12 bases lay between the germline ends. Germline-derived CDR1 and CDR2 are SEHNR and FQNEAQ (reference sequence). This CDR3 reads CASSPWTAEKLFF. The CDR3 nucleotides are TGTGCCAGCAGCCCGTGGACAGCCGAAAAACTGTTTTTT.

J is TRBJ1-1 and V is TRBV6-6, with TRBD1 matching 7 bases. The J segment lost 3 bases and the V segment lost 6 bases, leaving 4 bases of the junction unmatched. The CDR3 spans 13 residues. Germline values: CDR1 MNHNY, CDR2 SVGAGI (reference sequence). The CDR3 here is CASSGQGDTEAFF. CDR3 nucleotide sequence: TGTGCCAGCAGCGGGCAGGGGGACACTGAAGCTTTCTTT.

The chain combines TRBV21-1 with TRBJ2-7; TRBD1 is the table's D call, not checked against the DNA. TRBV21-1 is classified as a pseudogene. There are 16 residues in the CDR3. The CDR3 DNA reads as TGTGCCAGCAGCAATTACGGACAGGTCAAAGACTACGAGCAGTACTTC. Protein: CASSNYGQVKDYEQYF.

J is TRBJ1-3 and V is TRBV25-1; 10 positions match TRBD1. The length of the CDR3 is 15 residues. Germline values: CDR1 MGHDK, CDR2 SYGVNS. V shed 2 bases, J shed 4 bases, and the junction held 2 bases outside the gene matches. CDR3 DNA sequence: TGTGCCAGCAGTGAACAGGGACAGGGGGGAAACACCATATATTTT. It encodes CASSEQGQGGNTIYF.

The chain recombines TRBV29-1 with TRBJ1-4, with D perhaps matching TRBD1 (5 bases). The length of the CDR3 is 14 residues. Trimming removed 5 bases at V and 4 bases at J, with 14 bases between. The germline CDR1 and CDR2 sequences are SQVTM and ANQGSEA. The CDR3 DNA is TGCAGCGTTCTAATTCAGGGCCATAATGAAAAACTGTTTTTT. Its translation is CSVLIQGHNEKLFF.